This TCR beta chain was obtained from a study of pediatric ulcerative colitis. Germline CDR1 reads MDHEN; CDR2 reads SYDVKM. The CDR3 runs 15 residues. The V segment lost 6 bases and the J segment 7 bases; nucleotides outside the gene matches: 11. Using immunoSEQ multiplex PCR, the repertoire was profiled, and TCRdb retains in-frame clones only, with some absent. The profile shows approximately 38,000 clones, 75% of them singletons. During colonoscopy, one to two rectal pinch biopsies were collected. Sequencing was done on a sample of gut tissue. The V call is TRBV28, the J call TRBJ2-7; 11 bases line up with TRBD1. The TCR originated in a boy between 10 and 17 years old with severe ulcerative colitis. Here the CDR3 reads CASRSRTGGPPEQYF. CDR3 coding DNA: TGTGCCAGCAGATCCCGGACAGGGGGCCCTCCTGAGCAGTACTTC.